The 16 T cell receptor beta chains given below trace back to one sample, sequenced in a study of shared clonotypes between healthy human individuals. The repertoire was sequenced with immunoSEQ multiplex PCR; TCRdb's copy has only in-frame clones and lacks some. The table shows about 680,000 clones, with around 73% occurring only once. Input material: memory CD4+ T cells sorted from blood. Documented subset: CD45RA-negative fraction. The source of these receptors is a woman in her 30s in good health.

The chain has TRBV7-6 and TRBJ2-1; unclear D gene. This CDR3 has 17 residues. The V gene lost 4 bases and the J gene lost 0 bases, with 16 bases spanning the gap. The V gene's germline CDR1 is SGHVS and CDR2 FNYEAQ. The chain's CDR3 is CASSSAPPVSSYNEQFF. CDR3 DNA sequence: TGTGCCAGCAGCTCCGCCCCTCCAGTAAGCTCCTACAATGAGCAGTTCTTC.

As concerns this clone: This CDR3 is also generated by other DNA sequences in the sample. The chain joins TRBV18 to TRBJ2-7; the D is unclear. Between the trimmed V and J ends, which lost 5 bases and 1 base, there was a span of 3 bases. Germline V gene lookup returns CDR1 KGHSH and CDR2 LQKENI. This CDR3 has 11 residues. This CDR3 is CASSSSYEQYF. The CDR3 DNA follows: TGTGCCAGCTCATCTTCCTACGAGCAGTACTTC.

The CDR3 sequence is CASRPDRGVYEQYF. The CDR3, as DNA: TGTGCCAGCAGGCCAGACAGGGGGGTCTACGAGCAGTACTTC. The rearrangement uses TRBV6-5 and TRBJ2-7, with 9 positions matching TRBD1. CDR1 and CDR2 (germline): MNHEY, SVGAGI. J was trimmed by 3 bases and V by 6 bases; bases with no gene match: 6. The CDR3 totals 14 residues.

V and J are TRBV5-5 and TRBJ2-7; D gene uncertain. This CDR3 spans 14 amino acids. Germline V lookup: CDR1 SGHKS, CDR2 YYEKEE (reference sequence). V lost 1 base to trimming and J lost 3 bases, with 11 bases between them. The CDR3 protein is CASSLLQSNYEQYF. The CDR3 DNA follows: TGTGCCAGCAGCTTGTTGCAATCTAACTACGAGCAGTACTTC.

This chain connects TRBV6-4 to TRBJ2-1; 11 positions match TRBD2. The CDR3 is 15 amino acids. V lost 6 bases, J lost 7 bases, and 8 bases stayed unmatched. Germline CDR1 and CDR2: MRHNA and SNTAGT. CDR3 nucleotide sequence: TGTGCCAGCAGCCCACTAGCGGGAGTCTCGAATGAGCAGTTCTTC. Protein product: CASSPLAGVSNEQFF.

This clone has a handful of counts. This chain joins TRBV5-1 and TRBJ2-7, with a weak D call TRBD1 (6 bases). The germline V gene has CDR1 SGHRS and CDR2 YFSETQ. V was clipped by 4 bases and J by 2 bases, with 13 bases between them. This CDR3 has 14 amino acids. The CDR3 region has the DNA TGCGCCAGCAGCGGCGGTGGGGGCCCCTACGAGCAGTACTTC. Amino acid sequence: CASSGGGGPYEQYF.

A single count supports this clone. The V gene is TRBV2, the J gene TRBJ2-5; 7 bases are a match to TRBD1. The CDR3 loop spans 15 amino acids. J was trimmed by 1 base and V by 6 bases; bases with no gene match: 8. Germline loops: CDR1 SNHLY, CDR2 FYNNEI. The CDR3: CASRLQGIGQETQYF. The CDR3, as DNA: TGTGCCAGCAGGTTACAGGGGATAGGCCAAGAGACCCAGTACTTC.

This sequence joins TRBV2 and TRBJ2-7, with D uncertain. This CDR3 is built from 12 residues. Germline values: CDR1 SNHLY, CDR2 FYNNEI. V lost 3 bases to trimming and J lost 4 bases, with 7 bases between them. CDR3 amino acids: CASSEEEYEQYF. The CDR3 DNA follows: TGTGCCAGCAGTGAGGAAGAGTACGAGCAGTACTTC. The variable domain in full, with the rest retrieved from reference TRBV2 and TRBJ2-7, is EPEVTQTPSHQVTQMGQEVILRCVPISNHLYFYWYRQILGQKVEFLVSFYNNEISEKSEIFDDQFSVERPDGSNFTLKIRSTKLEDSAMYFCASSEEEYEQYFGPGTRLTVT.

The J gene is TRBJ2-1, the V gene TRBV4-1; possible D gene TRBD2, 5 bases. The CDR3 has 16 residues. The germline V gene has CDR1 MGHRA and CDR2 YSYEKL. V lost 4 bases and J lost 5, with 18 bases in between. The CDR3 DNA is TGCGCCAGCAGCCGGCTAGGTTGGGCCGGGAACAATGAGCAGTTCTTC. Translation gives CASSRLGWAGNNEQFF.

This sequence joins TRBV29-1 and TRBJ2-5; no clear D gene. The CDR3 sequence is 11 residues long. Per the germline V gene, CDR1 is SQVTM and CDR2 is ANQGSEA. V lost 4 bases to trimming and J lost 3 bases, with 6 bases between them. CDR3: CSVVVEETQYF. CDR3 bases: TGCAGCGTTGTTGTGGAAGAGACCCAGTACTTC.

For this clone: This sample also contains other DNA sequences that code for the same CDR3. The gene calls are TRBV11-2 and TRBJ2-1, with D unresolved. Trimming pared 2 bases from V and 9 bases from J, leaving 8 bases between. There are 12 residues in the CDR3. In germline, CDR1 is SGHAT, CDR2 FQNNGV. CDR3 coding DNA: TGTGCCAGCAGCTTAACATCTACTGAGCAGTTCTTC. Translated, it gives CASSLTSTEQFF.

The chain links TRBV28 to TRBJ2-4; no firm D call. CDR1 and CDR2 (germline): MDHEN, SYDVKM. The CDR3 has 14 residues. V was cut by 7 bases and J by 0 bases, with 10 bases left in between. CDR3: CASMSSLAKNIQYF. In nucleotides, the CDR3 is TGTGCCAGCATGTCCAGTTTAGCCAAAAACATTCAGTACTTC. Full variable domain (rest looked up from reference TRBV28 and TRBJ2-4): DVKVTQSSRYLVKRTGEKVFLECVQDMDHENMFWYRQDPGLGLRLIYFSYDVKMKEKGDIPEGYSVSREKKERFSLILESASTNQTSMYLCASMSSLAKNIQYFGAGTRLSVL.

For the CDR3, the DNA is TGTGCCAGTAGATGGGCAGGGGGCGCTGGCTATGGCTACACCTTC. Translating gives CASRWAGGAGYGYTF. The chain recombines TRBV19 with TRBJ1-2, with 8 positions matching TRBD1. CDR1 LNHDA and CDR2 SQIVND come from the germline V gene (reference sequence). CDR3 size: 15 residues. Losses at the gene ends were 6 bases for V and 4 bases for J; bases not matched to a gene: 10.

V is TRBV7-9 and J is TRBJ2-1; a possible D gene is TRBD2 (6 bases). V lost 5 bases and J 1 base, leaving 18 bases between the germline ends. CDR3 length: 17 amino acids. The V gene's germline CDR1 is SEHNR and CDR2 FQNEAQ (reference sequence). The CDR3 DNA sequence: TGTGCCAGCAGCCTATCCGCGGTAGCGGAATCCTACAATGAGCAGTTCTTC. This sequence encodes CASSLSAVAESYNEQFF.

V and J are TRBV9 and TRBJ2-3, with a weak D call TRBD1 (6 bases). The CDR3 is made up of 15 amino acids. The germline V and J ends were trimmed by 1 base and 5 bases, with 14 bases remaining between them. The germline V gene has CDR1 SGDLS and CDR2 YYNGEE. CDR3 loop: CASSVMTGEVDTQYF. CDR3 nucleotide sequence: TGTGCCAGCAGCGTAATGACAGGAGAGGTAGATACGCAGTATTTT.

The V and J genes are TRBV28 and TRBJ1-4, with unresolved D. CDR1 and CDR2 (germline): MDHEN, SYDVKM. The CDR3 runs 15 residues. V was pared by 3 bases and J by 8 bases, with 16 bases between. The CDR3 protein is CASSLSIGFVEKLFF. The CDR3 nucleotides read TGTGCCAGCAGTTTGTCAATCGGCTTCGTGGAAAAACTGTTTTTT.